Given below is one T cell receptor (beta chain) in context. Its antigen is unidentified. A single record per CDR3 protein comes from TCRdb applying MiXCR to the 5' RACE reads. The sample consists of about 170,000 distinct CDR3 sequences, 9.5% to 11% of them appearing once. This record belongs to a study of T cells after yellow fever vaccination. Overall study findings and caveats: The secondary response peaked faster, at day 5 versus 15, but was weaker. After the booster, approximately 96% of CD4 and about 90% of CD8 primary-response clones were re-detected.

The origin of this receptor is a man in his late teens or twenties who received the YFV17D yellow fever vaccine. Source: CD8+ T cells sorted from PBMCs, taken 15 days after the yellow fever booster vaccination.

This CDR3 reads CASSLEGQGAREQFF. The CDR3 DNA follows: TGCGCCAGCAGCTTGGAGGGACAGGGGGCCCGGGAGCAGTTCTTC. The chain recombines TRBV5-1 with TRBJ2-1; TRBD1 matches at 12 bases. This CDR3 comprises 15 residues. Germline loops: CDR1 SGHRS, CDR2 YFSETQ. V shed 0 bases and J 10 bases; nucleotides not matched to a gene: 5. The complete variable domain, with remaining parts taken from reference TRBV5-1 and TRBJ2-1, reads KAGVTQTPRYLIKTRGQQVTLSCSPISGHRSVSWYQQTPGQGLQFLFEYFSETQRNKGNFPGRFSGRQFSNSRSEMNVSTLELGDSALYLCASSLEGQGAREQFFGPGTRLTVL.